The rows below give T cell receptor beta chains drawn from one sample of a study of shared clonotypes between healthy human individuals. The table came from immunoSEQ multiplex PCR; TCRdb's copy has only in-frame clones and leaves some out. The table lists around 1.4 million clones, around 98.5% of them singletons, with 0.36% in the top ten. The sample consisted of naive CD4+ T cells sorted from blood. The receptor set was obtained from a man aged 25-45 years in good health. The conserved cysteine and the conserved F or W are not part of the CDR3 here. D genes are given only for firm matches.

>TRBV7-9|TRBJ2-1|NA
ASSTIRGSSGSYNEQF
>TRBV11-2|TRBJ2-7|NA
ASSLLDRTYEQY
>TRBV18|TRBJ2-3|NA
ASSSLDNTQY
>TRBV7-9|TRBJ2-2|TRBD1
ASSSRVGQGNTGELF
>TRBV18|TRBJ2-3|NA
ASSPSGTTDTQY
>TRBV19|TRBJ1-5|NA
ASIEQSIQYSNQPQH
>TRBV5-5|TRBJ1-4|NA
ASSLNNEKLF
>TRBV11-2|TRBJ2-7|TRBD2
ASSSLAGDAEQY
>TRBV7-3|TRBJ2-5|NA
ASSPTREETQY
>TRBV6-4|TRBJ1-2|NA
ASSEIYGGADGYT
>TRBV7-6|TRBJ2-1|NA
ASSLMAGANNEQF
>TRBV4-3|TRBJ2-7|NA
ASSQVSGSSYEQY
>TRBV6-1|TRBJ1-5|NA
ASSTTANQPQH
>TRBV6-1|TRBJ1-2|NA
ASSEAGGYT
>TRBV5-4|TRBJ2-7|TRBD1
ASSLRQGTFYEQY
>TRBV7-8|TRBJ2-3|NA
ASKDPPGFGWADTQY
>TRBV5-6|TRBJ2-7|TRBD1
ASSLVGTGVVEQY
>TRBV14|TRBJ2-7|TRBD2
ASRQSGGYAEQY
>TRBV5-1|TRBJ2-5|NA
ASTRAGLQETQY
>TRBV6-5|TRBJ1-1|NA
ASTAGPPGTEAF
>TRBV18|TRBJ2-3|NA
ASSPGGTQY
>TRBV11-2|TRBJ1-3|TRBD1
ASSSEQGMSGNTIY
>TRBV7-2|TRBJ1-5|TRBD1
ASSLGQGNQPQH
>TRBV7-8|TRBJ2-7|NA
ASSFRGDYEQY
>TRBV10-3|TRBJ2-1|TRBD2
AISASGGDNEQF
>TRBV5-5|TRBJ2-7|NA
ASSLAAGATYEQY
>TRBV29-1|TRBJ2-4|TRBD1
SVARRQGTKNIQY
>TRBV28|TRBJ2-5|NA
ASSESGSAGETQY
>TRBV9|TRBJ2-1|TRBD2
ASSVVGAGTSGYNEQF
>TRBV19|TRBJ2-2|NA
ASYGDLNTGELF
>TRBV6-5|TRBJ2-2|NA
ASSSSVWGTGELF
>TRBV7-2|TRBJ2-5|NA
ASSLVREVLETQY
>TRBV7-6|TRBJ2-7|NA
ASSLGGGGAYEQY
>TRBV10-1|TRBJ2-3|TRBD2
ASSEMTSGVGDTQY
>TRBV28|TRBJ1-5|TRBD1
ASRLGGTGGNQPQH